Sequencing of this TCR beta chain was carried out in a study of cytomegalovirus exposure and HLA in healthy donors. Background on the study: Inside one of the first data releases sat some 85 million unique TCRs taken from HLA-typed donors.

At collection, donors were nominally healthy, but unrecorded immune exposures were probable. Researchers ran the PCR with 60 Vbeta and 13 Jbeta primers. The repertoire was sequenced with immunoSEQ multiplex PCR; TCRdb's copy has only in-frame clones and lacks some. The top ten clones hold roughly 5% of a sample with around 140,000 clones, 85% to 90% of them seen once. The CDR3 totals 14 residues. The germline gives CDR1 KGHSH, CDR2 LQKENI. The junction had 8 bases not matched to a gene; V was cut back by 6 bases and J by 4 bases. Sequenced: PBMCs. V usage is TRBV18 and J usage is TRBJ2-7, with 8 bases identical to TRBD1. The TCR sequence derives from a woman in her 30s in good health and CMV-seronegative. DNA for the CDR3: TGTGCCAGCTCCCCCAGGACAGGGACTTACGAGCAGTACTTC. It codes for CASSPRTGTYEQYF.